In its sample, the clone carrying this T cell receptor beta chain was seen many times. What it binds is unknown. Each patient came to thyroid surgery without any prior treatment (of any kind). Germline V gene sequence: CDR1 SEHNR, CDR2 FQNEAQ (reference sequence). The CDR3 contains 15 residues. The ends lost 1 base at V and 0 bases at J; junction bases unmatched: 3. The data belong to a study of metastatic and nonmetastatic thyroid tumors. Whole-study context: Repertoires from blood and tumor or nodule tissue of malignant and benign thyroid patients were compared.

Whole-study results and caveats: Across blood and tumor, TCR beta diversity in malignant thyroid tumors was reportedly significantly higher than in benign nodules.

How the authors handled the data: The authors used CDR3 differences across clinicopathological groups to build a distant-metastasis classifier for papillary thyroid cancer. TCRdb re-called the PCR reads through MiXCR. The V and J calls were not made by the authors but by TCRdb's processing. The data show roughly 30,000 clones, 15% to 20% seen once. This sequence originates from a female donor with papillary thyroid cancer or a benign thyroid nodule (not recorded which). Some clones in this sample may be carry-over from other donors' samples. What was sequenced was blood. The V gene is TRBV7-9, the J gene TRBJ2-7; TRBD1 matches at 7 bases. CDR3 bases: TGTGCCAGCAGCTTAGAAGGGGGCGTCTCCTACGAGCAGTACTTC. Translated: CASSLEGGVSYEQYF.